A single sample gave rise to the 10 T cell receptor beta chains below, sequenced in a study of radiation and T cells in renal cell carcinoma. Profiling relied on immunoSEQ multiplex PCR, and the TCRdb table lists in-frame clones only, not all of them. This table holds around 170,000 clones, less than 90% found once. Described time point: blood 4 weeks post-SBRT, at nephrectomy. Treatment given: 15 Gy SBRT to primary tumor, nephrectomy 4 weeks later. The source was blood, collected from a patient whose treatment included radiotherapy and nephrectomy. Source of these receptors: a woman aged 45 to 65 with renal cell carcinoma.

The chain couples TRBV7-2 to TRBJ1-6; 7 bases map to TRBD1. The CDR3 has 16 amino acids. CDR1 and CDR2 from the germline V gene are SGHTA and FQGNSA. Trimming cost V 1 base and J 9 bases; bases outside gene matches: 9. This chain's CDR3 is CASSLVRQGRTSPLHF. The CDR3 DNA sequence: TGTGCCAGCAGCTTAGTGAGACAGGGAAGGACTTCACCCCTCCACTTT.

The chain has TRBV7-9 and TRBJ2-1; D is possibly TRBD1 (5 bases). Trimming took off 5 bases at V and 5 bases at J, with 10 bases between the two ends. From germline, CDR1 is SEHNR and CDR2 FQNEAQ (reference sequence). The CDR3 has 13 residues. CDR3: CASSGQGHNEQFF. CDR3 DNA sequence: TGTGCCAGCAGCGGGCAGGGTCACAATGAGCAGTTCTTC. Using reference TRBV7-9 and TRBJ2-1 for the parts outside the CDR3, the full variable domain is DTGVSQNPRHKITKRGQNVTFRCDPISEHNRLYWYRQTLGQGPEFLTYFQNEAQLEKSRLLSDRFSAERPKGSFSTLEIQRTEQGDSAMYLCASSGQGHNEQFFGPGTRLTVL.

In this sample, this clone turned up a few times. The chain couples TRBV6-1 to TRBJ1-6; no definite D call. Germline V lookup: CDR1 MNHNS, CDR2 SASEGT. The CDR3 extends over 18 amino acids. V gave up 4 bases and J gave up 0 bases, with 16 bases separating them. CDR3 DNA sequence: TGTGCCAGCAGTGTTTACTTGGACTCGAGCTCCTATAATTCACCCCTCCACTTT. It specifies CASSVYLDSSSYNSPLHF.

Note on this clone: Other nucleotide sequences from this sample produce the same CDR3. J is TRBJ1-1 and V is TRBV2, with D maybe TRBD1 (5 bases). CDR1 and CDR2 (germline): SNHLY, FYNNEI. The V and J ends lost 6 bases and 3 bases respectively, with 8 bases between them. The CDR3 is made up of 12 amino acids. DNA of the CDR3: TGTGCCAGCAGGTTAGGGGACACTGAAGCTTTCTTT. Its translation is CASRLGDTEAFF.

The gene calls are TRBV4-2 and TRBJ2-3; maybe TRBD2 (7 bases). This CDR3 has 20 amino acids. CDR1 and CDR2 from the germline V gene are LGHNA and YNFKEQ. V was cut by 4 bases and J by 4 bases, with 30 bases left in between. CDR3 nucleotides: TGTGCCAGCAGCCCTGTTGGTCTCTGGGGGGGGCAAGGGCCCGCAGATACGCAGTATTTT. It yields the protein CASSPVGLWGGQGPADTQYF.

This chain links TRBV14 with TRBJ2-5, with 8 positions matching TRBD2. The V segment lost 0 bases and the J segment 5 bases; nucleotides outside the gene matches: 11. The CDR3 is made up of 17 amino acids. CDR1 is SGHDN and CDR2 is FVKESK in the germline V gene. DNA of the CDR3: TGTGCCAGCAGCCAAGATAGCGCAGTAGCGGGGAGGGAGACCCAGTACTTC. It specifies CASSQDSAVAGRETQYF.

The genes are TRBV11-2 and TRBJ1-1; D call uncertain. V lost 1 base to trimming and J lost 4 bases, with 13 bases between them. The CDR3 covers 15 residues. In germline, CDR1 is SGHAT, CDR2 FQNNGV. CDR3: CASSLGGWSGTEAFF. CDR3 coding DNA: TGTGCCAGCAGCTTAGGCGGGTGGTCGGGCACTGAAGCTTTCTTT.

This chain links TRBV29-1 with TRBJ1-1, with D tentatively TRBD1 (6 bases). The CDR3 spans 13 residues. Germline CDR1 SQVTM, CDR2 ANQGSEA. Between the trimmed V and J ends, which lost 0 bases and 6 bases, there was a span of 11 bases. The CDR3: CSVEDLSGAEAFF. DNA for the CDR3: TGCAGCGTTGAAGATCTGTCAGGGGCTGAAGCTTTCTTT.

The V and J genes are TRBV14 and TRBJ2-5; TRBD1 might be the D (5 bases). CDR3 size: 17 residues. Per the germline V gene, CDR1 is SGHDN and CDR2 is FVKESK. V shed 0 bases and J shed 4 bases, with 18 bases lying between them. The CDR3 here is CASSQDRGRAFGETQYF. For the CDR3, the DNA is TGTGCCAGCAGCCAAGATCGAGGCAGGGCCTTCGGAGAGACCCAGTACTTC.

DNA for the CDR3: TGTGCCTGCCACCCTAAGGAGCGGGGGGACCAAGAGACCCAGTACTTC. Translating it yields CACHPKERGDQETQYF. The chain is built from TRBV30 and TRBJ2-5; 9 bases are a match to TRBD2. After removal of 6 bases from V and 0 bases from J, the junction contained 11 bases not matched to a gene. Germline V gene lookup returns CDR1 GTSNPN and CDR2 SVGIG (reference sequence). The CDR3 contains 16 residues.